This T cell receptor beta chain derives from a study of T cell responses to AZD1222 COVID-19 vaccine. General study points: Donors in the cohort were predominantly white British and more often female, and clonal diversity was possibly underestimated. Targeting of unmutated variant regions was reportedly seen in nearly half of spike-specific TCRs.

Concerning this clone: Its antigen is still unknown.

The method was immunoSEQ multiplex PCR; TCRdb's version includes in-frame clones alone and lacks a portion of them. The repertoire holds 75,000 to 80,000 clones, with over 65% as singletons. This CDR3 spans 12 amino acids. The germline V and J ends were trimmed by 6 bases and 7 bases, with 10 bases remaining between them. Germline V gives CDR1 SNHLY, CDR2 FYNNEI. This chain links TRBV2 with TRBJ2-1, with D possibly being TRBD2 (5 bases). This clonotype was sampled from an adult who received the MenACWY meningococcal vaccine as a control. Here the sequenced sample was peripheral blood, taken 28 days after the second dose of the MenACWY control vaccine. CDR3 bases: TGTGCCAGCAGGGAGGACGCGAATGAGCAGTTCTTC. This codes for CASREDANEQFF. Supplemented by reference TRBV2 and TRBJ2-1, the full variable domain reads EPEVTQTPSHQVTQMGQEVILRCVPISNHLYFYWYRQILGQKVEFLVSFYNNEISEKSEIFDDQFSVERPDGSNFTLKIRSTKLEDSAMYFCASREDANEQFFGPGTRLTVL.